This TCR beta chain comes out of a study of cytomegalovirus exposure and HLA in healthy donors. Germline loops: CDR1 SGHRS, CDR2 YFSETQ. The V segment lost 5 bases and the J segment 4 bases; nucleotides outside the gene matches: 6. The CDR3 totals 15 residues. The PCR ran on 60 Vbeta and 13 Jbeta primers. The data were produced by immunoSEQ multiplex PCR, yet TCRdb's version contains in-frame clones alone and is incomplete. The top ten hold around 6.7% of the sample, which has 160,000 or so clones, approximately 78% seen once. The sequence derives from a woman aged 30 to 39 in good health and CMV-seropositive. Sequenced sample: PBMCs. The V call is TRBV5-1, the J call TRBJ1-5; 10 bases match TRBD1. The CDR3 spells CASSFGQGENQPQHF. CDR3 DNA sequence: TGCGCCAGCAGTTTCGGACAGGGGGAAAATCAGCCCCAGCATTTT.